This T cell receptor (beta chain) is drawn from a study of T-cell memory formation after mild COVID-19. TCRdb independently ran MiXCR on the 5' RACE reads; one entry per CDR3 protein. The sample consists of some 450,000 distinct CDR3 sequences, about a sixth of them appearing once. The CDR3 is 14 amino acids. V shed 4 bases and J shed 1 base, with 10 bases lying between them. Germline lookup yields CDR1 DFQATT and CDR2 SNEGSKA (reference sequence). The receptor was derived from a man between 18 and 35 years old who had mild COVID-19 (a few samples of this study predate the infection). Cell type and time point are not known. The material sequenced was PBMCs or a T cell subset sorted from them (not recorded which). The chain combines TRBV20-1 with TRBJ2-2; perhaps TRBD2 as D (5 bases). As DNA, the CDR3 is TGCAGTGCTACCCTAGGAGGGAACACCGGGGAGCTGTTTTTT. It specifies CSATLGGNTGELFF.